This TCR beta chain was obtained from a study of vaccination and CD4 T cells after COVID-19. This clonotype rates as large. Its cognate antigen is unknown. This CDR3 is 18 amino acids long. Germline loops: CDR1 SGHTA, CDR2 FQGTGA. The V and J ends lost 4 bases and 6 bases, in that order; junction bases with no gene match: 14. Sequenced with the Oncomine TCR Beta short-read assay was DNA taken from cultured CD4+ T cells. TCRdb reprocessed the PCR reads with MiXCR, giving one entry per CDR3 protein. The data contain some 18,000 distinct CDR3 sequences, about 61% of them singletons. Described treatment: approximately nine-day PBMC culture with coronavirus spike peptide pools or control peptides (ViraFEST assay).

What was sequenced was CD4+ T cells from blood, cultured in vitro. This sequence originates from a human donor who had recovered from COVID-19. The chain joins TRBV7-3 to TRBJ2-2; 10 bases match TRBD2. The CDR3: CASSSSTPGLASSGELFF. DNA for the CDR3: TGTGCCAGCAGCTCGTCGACCCCGGGACTAGCGTCCTCCGGGGAGCTGTTTTTT. Together with reference TRBV7-3 and TRBJ2-2, the CDR3 gives the full variable domain: GAGVSQTPSNKVTEKGKYVELRCDPISGHTALYWYRQSLGQGPEFLIYFQGTGAADDSGLPNDRFFAVRPEGSVSTLKIQRTERGDSAVYLCASSSSTPGLASSGELFFGEGSRLTVL.